The 20 T cell receptor beta chains listed next were all sequenced from one sample in a study of shared clonotypes between healthy human individuals. Data came from immunoSEQ multiplex PCR; TCRdb stores just in-frame clones and leaves some out. The table shows 2,500,000 or so clones, with approximately 90% occurring only once. Material: naive CD4+ T cells sorted from blood. Subset noted: CD45RA+ positively selected. These TCRs come from a man aged 18 to 35 in good health.

The chain joins TRBV19 to TRBJ1-5, with D possibly being TRBD1 (6 bases). Trimming removed 5 bases from V and 10 bases from J, with 15 bases in between. The germline gives CDR1 LNHDA, CDR2 SQIVND (reference sequence). The CDR3 loop spans 13 amino acids. This CDR3 reads CASSQGLIGPQHF. CDR3 DNA sequence: TGTGCCAGTAGTCAGGGGCTTATAGGACCCCAGCATTTT.

This chain connects TRBV10-3 to TRBJ2-1; 7 bases align to TRBD2. The CDR3 contains 15 residues. Germline V gene sequence: CDR1 ENHRY, CDR2 SYGVKD. V was pared by 8 bases and J by 6 bases, with 13 bases of the junction left unmatched. The CDR3 DNA reads as TGTGCCATCGGCCTTAGGGGCGGGAGAGGCAATGAGCAGTTCTTC. As protein: CAIGLRGGRGNEQFF.

The chain recombines TRBV18 with TRBJ2-1; 8 positions match TRBD1. This CDR3 region has 12 residues. V dropped 3 bases and J dropped 9; count of bases not matched to a gene: 1. CDR1 and CDR2 from the germline V gene are KGHSH and LQKENI. The CDR3: CASSPGTGEQFF. The CDR3 DNA follows: TGTGCCAGCTCACCCGGGACAGGTGAGCAGTTCTTC.

V gene TRBV5-1 combines with J gene TRBJ1-2; TRBD1 matches at 7 bases. Germline assignment: CDR1 SGHRS and CDR2 YFSETQ. The CDR3 extends over 14 amino acids. V was pared by 4 bases and J by 4 bases, with 7 bases of the junction left unmatched. Here the CDR3 reads CASSAQTGSYGYTF. In DNA form, the CDR3 reads TGCGCCAGCAGCGCACAGACAGGGTCCTATGGCTACACCTTC.

This clone was picked up one time. V and J are TRBV9 and TRBJ2-2; D is ambiguous. Germline V lookup: CDR1 SGDLS, CDR2 YYNGEE. This CDR3 comprises 14 residues. V dropped 0 bases and J dropped 4 bases, with 7 bases sitting between them. The CDR3 DNA reads TGTGCCAGCAGCGTAGGGGCAGGCACCGGGGAGCTGTTTTTT. Protein sequence: CASSVGAGTGELFF. Combining the CDR3 with reference TRBV9 and TRBJ2-2 gives the whole variable domain DSGVTQTPKHLITATGQRVTLRCSPRSGDLSVYWYQQSLDQGLQFLIQYYNGEERAKGNILERFSAQQFPDLHSELNLSSLELGDSALYFCASSVGAGTGELFFGEGSRLTVL.

This chain joins TRBV7-2 and TRBJ2-2; D uncertain. V lost 4 bases and J lost 0, with 9 bases in between. This CDR3 region has 15 residues. Per germline, CDR1 SGHTA and CDR2 FQGNSA. CDR3 nucleotide sequence: TGTGCCAGCAGCTCGGAGACGGCGAACACCGGGGAGCTGTTTTTT. Translating gives CASSSETANTGELFF.

This clone was picked up a small number of times. The V gene is TRBV2, the J gene TRBJ1-4, with D unclear. This CDR3 comprises 14 residues. The germline V and J ends were trimmed by 7 bases and 8 bases, with 17 bases remaining between them. Germline loops: CDR1 SNHLY, CDR2 FYNNEI. The CDR3 reads CASNLATVKEKLFF. The CDR3 DNA is TGTGCCAGCAATCTTGCGACCGTTAAGGAAAAACTGTTTTTT.

The J gene is TRBJ2-3, the V gene TRBV11-2; 9 nucleotides match TRBD1. V lost 0 bases to trimming and J lost 3 bases; unmatched junction nucleotides: 7. Germline CDR1 is SGHAT and CDR2 is FQNNGV. The CDR3 loop spans 17 amino acids. The CDR3 region is CASSLEGLGQGTDTQYF. The CDR3 DNA follows: TGTGCCAGCAGCTTAGAAGGGCTAGGACAGGGGACAGATACGCAGTATTTT.

This rearrangement joins TRBV5-4 to TRBJ1-1; 7 nucleotides line up with TRBD1. After removal of 0 bases from V and 4 bases from J, the junction contained 3 bases not matched to a gene. The CDR3 is 14 amino acids. The V gene's germline CDR1 is SGHNT and CDR2 YYREEE (reference sequence). The CDR3 region is CASSLGDRATEAFF. The CDR3, as DNA: TGTGCCAGCAGCTTGGGAGACAGGGCCACTGAAGCTTTCTTT.

The rearrangement uses TRBV7-8 and TRBJ1-1; 8 nucleotides align to TRBD1. V shed 5 bases and J 5 bases; nucleotides not matched to a gene: 10. CDR1 is SGHVS and CDR2 is FQNEAQ in the germline V gene. This CDR3 comprises 15 residues. DNA of the CDR3: TGTGCCAGCAGCCCAGGACAGGGCGTAGTTACTGAAGCTTTCTTT. This gives the protein CASSPGQGVVTEAFF.

This clone was seen only once. This chain joins TRBV4-1 and TRBJ2-2; 12 bases are a match to TRBD2. The CDR3 consists of 20 residues. The germline gives CDR1 MGHRA, CDR2 YSYEKL. V lost 0 bases and J lost 0; bases outside the gene matches: 8. The CDR3 region is CASSQDLGLAGSANTGELFF. Here the CDR3 DNA reads TGCGCCAGCAGCCAAGACCTGGGACTAGCGGGTTCCGCGAACACCGGGGAGCTGTTTTTT.

This clone was observed a single time. V is TRBV7-2 and J is TRBJ2-2; tentatively, D is TRBD1 or TRBD2 (5 bases each). Trimming pared 1 base from V and 1 base from J, leaving 10 bases between. Germline V CDR1 and CDR2: SGHTA, FQGNSA. CDR3 length: 16 amino acids. The CDR3 bases are TGTGCCAGCAGCTTAGAGGGACGGCGGAACACCGGGGAGCTGTTTTTT. Its translation is CASSLEGRRNTGELFF. Variable domain in full (rest from reference TRBV7-2 and TRBJ2-2): GAGVSQSPSNKVTEKGKDVELRCDPISGHTALYWYRQSLGQGLEFLIYFQGNSAPDKSGLPSDRFSAERTGGSVSTLTIQRTQQEDSAVYLCASSLEGRRNTGELFFGEGSRLTVL.

Comment on this clone: The same CDR3 also results from other DNA sequences found in this sample. The chain employs TRBV30 and TRBJ2-7; D remains unclear. Germline CDR1 GTSNPN, CDR2 SVGIG (reference sequence). The length of the CDR3 is 11 residues. The germline V and J ends were trimmed by 2 bases and 3 bases, with 5 bases remaining between them. CDR3 bases: TGTGCCTGGAGTCCAGACTACGAGCAGTACTTC. It yields the protein CAWSPDYEQYF. Drawing the rest from reference TRBV30 and TRBJ2-7, the complete variable domain is SQTIHQWPATLVQPVGSPLSLECTVEGTSNPNLYWYRQAAGRGLQLLFYSVGIGQISSEVPQNLSASRPQDRQFILSSKKLLLSDSGFYLCAWSPDYEQYFGPGTRLTVT.

This chain connects TRBV28 to TRBJ1-5, with D uncertain. The CDR3 is made up of 13 amino acids. Trimming took off 5 bases at V and 3 bases at J, with 8 bases between the two ends. The germline CDR1 and CDR2 sequences are MDHEN and SYDVKM. DNA of the CDR3: TGTGCCAGCAGTGAACGGTTCAATCAGCCCCAGCATTTT. This translates into CASSERFNQPQHF.

The V call is TRBV5-6, the J call TRBJ2-3; 8 bases are shared with TRBD2. Trimming cost V 0 bases and J 2 bases; bases outside gene matches: 5. Germline CDR1 reads SGHDT; CDR2 reads YYEEEE. The length of the CDR3 is 16 residues. CDR3 amino acids: CASSLGVSGNTDTQYF. CDR3 nucleotides: TGTGCCAGCAGCTTGGGGGTTAGCGGGAACACAGATACGCAGTATTTT. The full variable domain, in which reference TRBV5-6 and TRBJ2-3 provide the parts outside the CDR3, is DAGVTQSPTHLIKTRGQQVTLRCSPKSGHDTVSWYQQALGQGPQFIFQYYEEEERQRGNFPDRFSGHQFPNYSSELNVNALLLGDSALYLCASSLGVSGNTDTQYFGPGTRLTVL.

The chain carries TRBV9 and TRBJ2-5; D not resolved. CDR3 size: 13 residues. In germline, CDR1 is SGDLS, CDR2 YYNGEE. Trimming cost V 0 bases and J 4 bases, with 7 bases left between them. The DNA of the CDR3 is TGTGCCAGCAGCGTAGCTACGCGAGAGACCCAGTACTTC. The encoded protein is CASSVATRETQYF.

CDR3 sequence: CASREGNGGGYTF. DNA for the CDR3: TGTGCCAGCCGAGAGGGGAACGGCGGTGGCTACACCTTC. The chain couples TRBV7-2 to TRBJ1-2; a weak D match, TRBD1 (5 bases). V was trimmed by 8 bases and J by 7 bases, leaving 17 bases between them. The CDR3 sequence is 13 residues long. CDR1 and CDR2 (germline): SGHTA, FQGNSA.

The chain couples TRBV28 to TRBJ2-7; no firm D call. V shed 8 bases and J shed 4 bases, with 9 bases lying between them. Germline V gene lookup returns CDR1 MDHEN and CDR2 SYDVKM. CDR3 length equals 11 residues. The CDR3 region is CASGDGYEQYF. The CDR3, as DNA: TGTGCCAGCGGGGATGGGTACGAGCAGTACTTC.

The chain recombines TRBV6-5 with TRBJ2-7; no clear D. In germline, CDR1 is MNHEY, CDR2 SVGAGI. Trimming cost V 4 bases and J 0 bases, with 13 bases left between them. This CDR3 contains 15 residues. Written as DNA, the CDR3 is TGTGCCAGCAGTTCGGAAGGACGGAGCTCCTACGAGCAGTACTTC. This sequence encodes CASSSEGRSSYEQYF.

This chain joins TRBV27 and TRBJ2-1; D is unresolved. V was trimmed by 5 bases and J by 1 base, leaving 15 bases between them. The CDR3 has 16 amino acids. The germline V gene has CDR1 MNHEY and CDR2 SMNVEV (reference sequence). The CDR3 sequence: CASSLFYSYSYNEQFF. The CDR3 DNA sequence: TGTGCCAGCAGTCTGTTCTACAGTTATTCCTACAATGAGCAGTTCTTC.